The source of this TCR beta chain is a study of CD8 T cells in Susac syndrome. The RNA input was roughly 0.5 to 1 ug, and it was reverse transcribed with random hexamers. Multiplex PCR with immunoSEQ amplified the TCR beta CDR3 across 54 Vbeta and 13 Jbeta. TCRdb analysed the immunoSEQ multiplex PCR reads with MiXCR anew, one entry per CDR3 protein. The data show 330,000 or so distinct CDR3 sequences, 85% seen once. Sequencing of TCR beta was performed on blood CD8+ T cells and on blood CD4+ T cells. FACS was used to enrich TEMRA cells, whereas the CD8+ and CD4+ T cells were obtained by negative isolation. In the case of this clonotype: The target antigen is unknown.

General observations from the study: In its TCR sequencing and HLA analysis, the study acknowledged that the number of individuals was relatively small.

The CDR3 covers 12 residues. The germline V gene has CDR1 DFQATT and CDR2 SNEGSKA (reference sequence). Sequenced: CD8+ T cells from PBMCs. The sequence was obtained from a human donor with multiple sclerosis. This rearrangement joins TRBV20-1 to TRBJ2-7; 10 nucleotides align to TRBD2. This chain's CDR3 is CTSGSEPGEQYF. In nucleotides, the CDR3 is TGCACTAGCGGGAGCGAACCTGGCGAGCAGTACTTC.